This T cell receptor beta chain was observed in a study of Ad26.COV2.S vaccination and SARS-CoV-2 variants. At the level of the study: This donor came from the COV1001 trial of Ad26.COV2.S. Into the muscle, Ad26.COV2.S was dosed once or twice, 56 days apart.

Germline V gene lookup returns CDR1 MRHNA and CDR2 SNTAGT. The CDR3 covers 13 residues. Trimming stripped 5 bases from V and 0 bases from J, with 7 bases between. This sample's treatment: roughly 19 received Ad26.COV2.S at low or high dose, single or two shots; a few received placebo; per-sample allocation not given. Sample collection was performed on day 63 after the first vaccine or placebo injection. Clones were read by immunoSEQ multiplex PCR, and TCRdb kept only the in-frame ones, dropping some. The sample has 300,000 to 500,000 clones, less than 90% seen once. This material consisted of peripheral blood, taken in a trial of Ad26.COV2.S vaccine versus placebo. The rearrangement uses TRBV6-4 and TRBJ1-1; the D gene is possibly TRBD1 (6 bases). This receptor was taken from a person between 18 and 65 years old who received the Ad26.COV2.S COVID-19 vaccine or a placebo. CDR3 nucleotide sequence: TGTGCCAGCAGTCAGGGGTTGAACACTGAAGCTTTCTTT. This encodes CASSQGLNTEAFF.